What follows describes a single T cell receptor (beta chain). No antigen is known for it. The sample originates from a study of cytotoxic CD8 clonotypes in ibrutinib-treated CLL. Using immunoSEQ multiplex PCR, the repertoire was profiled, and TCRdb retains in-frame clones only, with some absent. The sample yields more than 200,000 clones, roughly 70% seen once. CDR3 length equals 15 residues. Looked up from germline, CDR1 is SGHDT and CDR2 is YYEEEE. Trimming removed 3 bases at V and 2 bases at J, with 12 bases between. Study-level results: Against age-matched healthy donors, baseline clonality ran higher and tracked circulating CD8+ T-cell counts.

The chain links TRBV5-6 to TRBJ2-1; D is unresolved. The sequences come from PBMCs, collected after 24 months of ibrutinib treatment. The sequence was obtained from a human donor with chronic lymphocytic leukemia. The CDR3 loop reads CASSYSRSTYNEQFF. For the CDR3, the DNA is TGTGCCAGCAGCTACAGCAGATCCACCTACAATGAGCAGTTCTTC.